Below are 8 T cell receptor beta chains sequenced from a single sample in a study of T cell repertoires in aging, cancer and after chemotherapy. The template was genomic DNA from peripheral blood, not RNA. Rearranged V-D-J TRB sequences were amplified with a mixed TRB-A/B primer pool. Using its own MiXCR run on the multiplex PCR reads, TCRdb lists one record per CDR3 protein. The top ten clones hold about a fifth of a sample with over 1,500 distinct CDR3 sequences, roughly 20% of them seen once. The material sequenced was blood. The receptor set was obtained from a human donor with a solid tumor.

This clonotype is medium-sized. The chain joins TRBV6-1 to TRBJ2-7; D perhaps matches TRBD1 (5 bases). The CDR3 contains 14 residues. Germline loops: CDR1 MNHNS, CDR2 SASEGT. V was trimmed by 2 bases and J by 1 base, leaving 9 bases between them. Here the CDR3 DNA reads TGTGCCAGCAGTGAACAGAGACAGTCCTACGAGCAGTACTTC. Amino acid sequence: CASSEQRQSYEQYF.

By sample fraction, this clonotype is medium-sized (0.01 to 0.1%). CDR3 nucleotide sequence: TGTGCCAGCAGTTACCCAGGGACCGGGGAGCTGTTTTTT. Translating gives CASSYPGTGELFF. V and J are TRBV6-2 or TRBV6-3 and TRBJ2-2; maybe TRBD1 (5 bases). This CDR3 has 13 residues. The V and J ends lost 2 bases and 5 bases respectively, with 6 bases between them. From germline, CDR1 is MNHEY and CDR2 SVGEGT.

This clonotype was detected only a few times. The genes are TRBV11-2 and TRBJ2-2, with D perhaps given as TRBD1 or TRBD2 (5 bases each). The CDR3 loop spans 16 amino acids. Germline lookup yields CDR1 SGHAT and CDR2 FQNNGV. V lost 6 bases and J lost 4, with 18 bases in between. This chain's CDR3 is CASRLGARAATGELFF. In DNA form, the CDR3 reads TGTGCCAGCAGACTAGGGGCCAGGGCGGCCACCGGGGAGCTGTTTTTT.

By share of the sample, this clonotype is medium-sized. This chain links TRBV18 with TRBJ1-2; D might be TRBD1 (6 bases). The CDR3 runs to 15 residues. Trimming removed 4 bases from V and 8 bases from J, with 20 bases in between. Looked up from germline, CDR1 is KGHSH and CDR2 is LQKENI. The CDR3, as DNA: TGTGCCAGCTCACTCCTCCCAGGGCAGGGGTACGGCTACACCTTC. This encodes CASSLLPGQGYGYTF.

Sample share makes this clonotype medium-sized (0.01 to 0.1%). The chain has TRBV5-5 and TRBJ1-1; D is unclear. CDR3 length: 13 residues. V lost 0 bases and J 4 bases, leaving 7 bases between the germline ends. The V gene's germline CDR1 is SGHKS and CDR2 YYEKEE (reference sequence). As DNA, the CDR3 is TGTGCCAGCAGCTTGGGGGCCGGCACTGAAGCTTTCTTT. It specifies CASSLGAGTEAFF.

In its sample, this clonotype was seen a few times. V gene TRBV4-1 combines with J gene TRBJ2-4; 9 bases match TRBD2. Germline CDR1 MGHRA, CDR2 YSYEKL. The CDR3 length is 19 residues. Trimming cost V 0 bases and J 0 bases; bases outside gene matches: 9. CDR3 amino acids: CASSQEASGAGVAKNIQYF. The CDR3 DNA follows: TGCGCCAGCAGCCAAGAGGCTAGCGGGGCCGGAGTAGCCAAAAACATTCAGTACTTC.

This clonotype was seen more than once but under ten times. The genes are TRBV7-9 and TRBJ1-5; 7 bases are shared with TRBD1. The germline V gene has CDR1 SEHNR and CDR2 FQNEAQ (reference sequence). The CDR3 covers 15 residues. V lost 5 bases to trimming and J lost 5 bases; unmatched junction nucleotides: 9. The CDR3 coding sequence is TGTGCCAGCAGCCCTCAGGGGGTTCGCGATCAGCCCCAGCATTTT. It specifies CASSPQGVRDQPQHF.

This clonotype was observed a few times. This chain links TRBV7-2 with TRBJ2-1; maybe TRBD2 (5 bases). Trimming left V 0 bases short and J 3 bases short, with 12 bases between. The CDR3 is 16 residues long. The germline V gene encodes CDR1 SGHTA and CDR2 FQGNSA. The DNA of the CDR3 is TGTGCCAGCAGCTTAGCGGGAGTTGGCGGCTACAATGAGCAGTTCTTC. Its translation is CASSLAGVGGYNEQFF.